This passage covers 20 T cell receptor beta chains from one sample sequenced in a study. Each CDR3 protein gets one entry after TCRdb re-called the 5' RACE reads with MiXCR. The sample has about 32,000 distinct CDR3 sequences, less than 25% seen once. The source material was memory CD4+ T cells sorted from blood. As for subset: memory CD4+ T cells, CD4+CD45RO+CD25-. These receptors were obtained from a female donor with breast cancer.

The rearrangement joins TRBV6-5 to TRBJ2-7, with 9 bases matching TRBD2. The germline CDR1 and CDR2 sequences are MNHEY and SVGAGI. This CDR3 is 15 amino acids long. The trim removed 0 bases at V and 4 bases at J, leaving 4 bases unmatched. CDR3 residues: CASSYSVAGGYEQYF. CDR3 sequence (DNA): TGTGCCAGCAGTTACTCCGTCGCGGGGGGGTACGAGCAGTACTTC.

The sample holds many counts of this clonotype. A junction boundary mismatches the germline segment, possibly from a read error. The rearrangement joins TRBV5-1 to TRBJ2-7, with D unclear. There are 14 residues in the CDR3. Germline V gene lookup returns CDR1 SGHRS and CDR2 YFSETQ. CDR3 protein: CASRLDGVPYEQYF. In DNA form, the CDR3 reads TGCGCCAGCAGATTGGACGGAGTCCCCTACGAGCAGTACTTC.

The chain couples TRBV14 to TRBJ2-1; 14 nucleotides line up with TRBD2. J gave up 9 bases and V 0 bases, and 10 bases lay outside the gene matches. The CDR3 is made up of 18 amino acids. The germline V gene has CDR1 SGHDN and CDR2 FVKESK. The chain's CDR3 is CASSQDGLAGGSGAEQFF. Here the CDR3 DNA reads TGTGCCAGCAGCCAAGACGGACTAGCGGGAGGTTCCGGGGCTGAGCAGTTCTTC.

This chain joins TRBV7-6 and TRBJ2-5, with D perhaps TRBD1 or TRBD2 (5 bases each). Germline CDR1 SGHVS, CDR2 FNYEAQ. V shed 5 bases and J shed 4 bases, with 17 bases lying between them. This CDR3 contains 15 residues. CDR3 amino acids: CASSTGRDVVETQYF. In nucleotides, the CDR3 is TGTGCCAGCAGCACAGGCCGGGACGTTGTAGAGACCCAGTACTTC.

This clonotype appeared a few times. V is TRBV4-3 and J is TRBJ2-7, with 7 bases lining up with TRBD1. The germline V gene encodes CDR1 LGHNA and CDR2 YSLEER. V lost 4 bases, J lost 7 bases, and 13 bases stayed unmatched. The CDR3 has 15 amino acids. The CDR3 region is CASSPSPDREEEQYF. The CDR3 DNA follows: TGCGCCAGCAGCCCGAGCCCCGACAGGGAAGAAGAGCAGTACTTC.

This clonotype occurred many times. The chain uses TRBV6-1 and TRBJ2-7; either TRBD1 or TRBD2 may supply D (5 bases each). The V gene lost 4 bases and the J gene lost 3 bases, with 16 bases spanning the gap. Looked up from germline, CDR1 is MNHNS and CDR2 is SASEGT. The CDR3 contains 15 residues. CDR3 sequence: CASSVGTATLYEQYF. In nucleotides, the CDR3 is TGTGCCAGCAGTGTCGGGACCGCCACCCTCTACGAGCAGTACTTC.

This clonotype was detected a few times. One junction end does not reproduce the germline sequence, and a read error may be involved. The genes are TRBV5-1 and TRBJ2-7, with D possibly being TRBD1 (6 bases). CDR1 SGHRS and CDR2 YFSETQ come from the germline V gene. The CDR3 consists of 13 residues. CDR3 protein: CASRAGQSYELYF. In DNA, the CDR3 is TGCGCCAGCAGAGCTGGACAGTCCTACGAGCTGTACTTC. The full variable domain, completed using reference TRBV5-1 and TRBJ2-7, is KAGVTQTPRYLIKTRGQQVTLSCSPISGHRSVSWYQQTPGQGLQFLFEYFSETQRNKGNFPGRFSGRQFSNSRSEMNVSTLELGDSALYLCASRAGQSYELYFGPGTRLTVT.

This clonotype was seen many times. The chain couples TRBV7-9 to TRBJ2-5; D is undetermined. The V end was cut by 8 bases, the J end by 1 base, with 11 bases between. CDR1 and CDR2 (germline): SEHNR, FQNEAQ (reference sequence). This CDR3 spans 13 amino acids. The CDR3 loop is CASSRRGQETQYF. CDR3 coding DNA: TGTGCCAGCTCCAGGAGAGGCCAAGAGACCCAGTACTTC.

The gene calls are TRBV18 and TRBJ2-7, with a possible D match to TRBD1 (6 bases). V was shortened by 3 bases and J by 4 bases, with 10 bases between the two germline ends. The CDR3 spans 13 residues. Germline CDR1 and CDR2: KGHSH and LQKENI. The CDR3 here is CASSPGHMYEQYF. In DNA, the CDR3 is TGTGCCAGCTCACCGGGACATATGTACGAGCAGTACTTC.

In the case of this clonotype: An end of the junction differs from the germline gene, which may be a read error. Here the CDR3 reads CASSSQDRSYEQYF. CDR3 in DNA: TGTGCCAGTAGCTCGCAGGACAGGTCCTACGAGCAGTACTTC. The chain carries TRBV7-9 and TRBJ2-7, with TRBD1 matching over 7 bases. Germline-derived CDR1 and CDR2 are SEHNR and FQNEAQ (reference sequence). The CDR3 is made up of 14 amino acids.

This clonotype was counted a single time. A read error may be the cause here, since a much bigger clone is one base away. The chain joins TRBV4-1 to TRBJ2-7; perhaps D is TRBD1 or TRBD2 (5 bases each). Germline V gene data show CDR1 as MGHRA and CDR2 as YSYEKL. There are 17 residues in the CDR3. The CDR3 loop reads CASNQYEGSDLSYEQYF. The CDR3, as DNA: TGCGCCAGCAACCAATATGAGGGGTCAGACCTCTCCTACGAGCAGTACTTC.

This clonotype was counted at least ten times. V usage is TRBV5-1 and J usage is TRBJ2-7; D tentatively fits TRBD1 or TRBD2 (6 bases each). V lost 4 bases, J lost 2 bases, and 16 bases lay in between. Germline CDR1 is SGHRS and CDR2 is YFSETQ. The CDR3 contains 15 residues. This chain's CDR3 is CASSQDRRGTYEQYF. The CDR3 bases are TGCGCCAGCAGCCAAGACAGGCGCGGGACCTACGAGCAGTACTTC.

V and J are TRBV7-9 and TRBJ2-3, with 10 bases lining up with TRBD2. The CDR3 has 17 residues. V was pared by 5 bases and J by 0 bases, with 8 bases of the junction left unmatched. Germline assignment: CDR1 SEHNR and CDR2 FQNEAQ (reference sequence). CDR3: CASSGDSSGSSTDTQYF. CDR3 sequence (DNA): TGTGCCAGCAGCGGCGACTCTAGCGGGAGTAGCACAGATACGCAGTATTTT.

This clonotype was recorded at least ten times. This chain joins TRBV4-1 and TRBJ2-3; TRBD2 matches at 10 bases. Germline V lookup: CDR1 MGHRA, CDR2 YSYEKL. V shed 4 bases and J 2 bases; nucleotides not matched to a gene: 9. CDR3 length: 17 residues. The chain's CDR3 is CASSRVAGGPSTDTQYF. CDR3 in DNA: TGCGCCAGCAGCCGGGTAGCGGGGGGACCGTCCACAGATACGCAGTATTTT.

The rearrangement links TRBV20-1 to TRBJ2-7; D gene ambiguous. There are 13 residues in the CDR3. V lost 6 bases, J lost 0 bases, and 12 bases lay in between. CDR1 is DFQATT and CDR2 is SNEGSKA in the germline V gene (reference sequence). The CDR3 nucleotides are TGCAGTGCCGACTGGGGAAACTCCTACGAGCAGTACTTC. Its translation: CSADWGNSYEQYF.

With regard to this clonotype: A much larger clone lies one base from this, so it may be a read error. This sequence joins TRBV4-1 and TRBJ2-1, with a possible D match to TRBD2 (6 bases). CDR3 length: 14 residues. Germline lookup yields CDR1 MGHRA and CDR2 YSYEKL. CDR3 residues: CASNQGSGLAEQFF. The CDR3 bases are TGCGCCAGCAACCAAGGCTCGGGACTGGCTGAGCAGTTCTTC.

This clonotype was counted many times. The chain combines TRBV9 with TRBJ2-1; 13 nucleotides align to TRBD2. J was trimmed by 13 bases and V by 4 bases; bases with no gene match: 11. Germline V lookup: CDR1 SGDLS, CDR2 YYNGEE. The CDR3 contains 15 residues. The CDR3 is CASSPGTSGALNQFF. In DNA, the CDR3 is TGTGCCAGCAGCCCTGGGACTAGCGGGGCCCTAAACCAGTTCTTC. Based on the CDR3 plus reference TRBV9 and TRBJ2-1, the full variable domain is DSGVTQTPKHLITATGQRVTLRCSPRSGDLSVYWYQQSLDQGLQFLIQYYNGEERAKGNILERFSAQQFPDLHSELNLSSLELGDSALYFCASSPGTSGALNQFFGPGTRLTVL.

This clonotype was observed a few times. In DNA form, the CDR3 reads TGTGCCAGCAGCCCTTACCTCGTTGGGACAGGGGGCAATGAGCAGTTCTTC. Translating gives CASSPYLVGTGGNEQFF. This rearrangement joins TRBV27 to TRBJ2-1, with TRBD1 matching 11 bases. Trimming cost V 6 bases and J 6 bases; bases outside gene matches: 13. CDR1 and CDR2 from the germline V gene are MNHEY and SMNVEV (reference sequence). The CDR3 has 17 amino acids.

This clonotype was observed many times. This chain connects TRBV7-3 to TRBJ2-5; TRBD2 might be the D (7 bases). V was pared by 4 bases and J by 4 bases, with 16 bases between. The CDR3 runs to 15 residues. CDR1 is SGHTA, CDR2 FQGTGA, per germline. CDR3: CASSSLGGGLETQYF. For the CDR3, the DNA is TGTGCCAGCAGCTCCCTGGGGGGGGGCTTAGAGACCCAGTACTTC.

This chain links TRBV9 with TRBJ2-5; the D gene is possibly TRBD1 (5 bases). Germline CDR1 SGDLS, CDR2 YYNGEE. Deletions cut 4 bases from V and 5 bases from J, with 15 bases between. The CDR3 runs to 14 residues. The CDR3 bases are TGTGCCAGCAGCTCCGCAGGGATAGGGGAGACCCAGTACTTC. Translated, it gives CASSSAGIGETQYF. The full variable domain, completed using reference TRBV9 and TRBJ2-5, is DSGVTQTPKHLITATGQRVTLRCSPRSGDLSVYWYQQSLDQGLQFLIQYYNGEERAKGNILERFSAQQFPDLHSELNLSSLELGDSALYFCASSSAGIGETQYFGPGTRLLVL.